One and the same sample provided the 25 T cell receptor beta chains below, sequenced in a study of PD-1 blockade in classical Hodgkin lymphoma. Sequencing was performed with immunoSEQ multiplex PCR; in TCRdb, only in-frame clones are kept and a portion is missing. The profile shows 20,000 or so clones, roughly three quarters of them singletons. Time point defined: cycle 4 day 1 (C4D1), after 6 weeks of nivolumab. Patients all relapsed after autologous stem cell transplantation, and there was variation in brentuximab vedotin exposure. Specimen: peripheral blood mononuclear cells (PBMCs), collected before the fourth cycle of nivolumab. The origin of the receptors is a human donor with classical Hodgkin lymphoma.

CDR3 bases: TGTGCCAGCAGTCAGGGGGCGTCTGGAAACACCATATATTTT. Amino acids: CASSQGASGNTIYF. The rearrangement links TRBV5-4 to TRBJ1-3; 8 bases map to TRBD1. CDR3 length: 14 amino acids. Germline lookup yields CDR1 SGHNT and CDR2 YYREEE (reference sequence). V shed 5 bases, J shed 1 base, and the junction held 2 bases outside the gene matches.

This sequence joins TRBV27 and TRBJ1-1, with a weak D call TRBD1 (5 bases). CDR1 and CDR2 (germline): MNHEY, SMNVEV (reference sequence). CDR3 length equals 13 residues. Trimming removed 4 bases from V and 4 bases from J, with 10 bases in between. The CDR3 bases are TGTGCCAGCAGTTCCCGGGACCGCACTGAAGCTTTCTTT. It yields the protein CASSSRDRTEAFF.

This clone turned up a few times. The gene calls are TRBV27 and TRBJ2-7; D gene uncertain. The V and J ends lost 2 bases and 1 base respectively, with 12 bases between them. CDR1 is MNHEY, CDR2 SMNVEV, per germline (reference sequence). This CDR3 is 15 amino acids long. The CDR3 protein is CASSLMGQTSYEQYF. The CDR3 DNA follows: TGTGCCAGCAGTTTAATGGGTCAGACTTCCTACGAGCAGTACTTC.

The rearrangement uses TRBV19 and TRBJ1-5; a possible D gene is TRBD1 (5 bases). This CDR3 comprises 14 residues. Germline assignment: CDR1 LNHDA and CDR2 SQIVND (reference sequence). V lost 10 bases, J lost 2 bases, and 15 bases lay in between. CDR3 nucleotide sequence: TGTGCCACTACAGCAGGGAGACGCAATCAGCCCCAGCATTTT. Translation: CATTAGRRNQPQHF.

The V gene is TRBV18, the J gene TRBJ2-7, with TRBD1 matching over 9 bases. V trimming: 0 bases; J trimming: 1 base; junction bases outside the gene matches: 7. Germline V gene data show CDR1 as KGHSH and CDR2 as LQKENI. This CDR3 has 17 residues. CDR3 residues: CASSPPTGGVESYEQYF. DNA for the CDR3: TGTGCCAGCTCACCACCGACAGGGGGTGTGGAGTCCTACGAGCAGTACTTC.

V usage is TRBV4-1 and J usage is TRBJ2-3, with D perhaps matching TRBD2 (6 bases). V lost 2 bases to trimming and J lost 2 bases, with 14 bases between them. The CDR3 is made up of 16 amino acids. Per the germline V gene, CDR1 is MGHRA and CDR2 is YSYEKL. Written as DNA, the CDR3 is TGCGCCAGCAGCCAACTGGGAGGCAGCATCACAGATACGCAGTATTTT. Protein product: CASSQLGGSITDTQYF.

The chain links TRBV9 to TRBJ2-3; TRBD1 might be the D (5 bases). The V gene's germline CDR1 is SGDLS and CDR2 YYNGEE. With 0 bases removed from V and 5 bases from J, the gap between germline ends came to 10 bases. The CDR3 consists of 14 residues. This CDR3 is CASSVVGAGDTQYF. In DNA form, the CDR3 reads TGTGCCAGCAGCGTAGTAGGGGCCGGAGATACGCAGTATTTT.

This sequence joins TRBV7-8 and TRBJ2-5; the match to TRBD1 covers 7 bases. V dropped 5 bases and J dropped 11; count of bases not matched to a gene: 17. The CDR3 is 15 residues long. Per the germline V gene, CDR1 is SGHVS and CDR2 is FQNEAQ. The CDR3 region has the DNA TGTGCCAGCAGCGTCTGGACAGGCCGCTCCTCTGGGCAGTACTTC. The encoded protein is CASSVWTGRSSGQYF.

Here the CDR3 reads CASSFGGGQETQYF. DNA of the CDR3: TGTGCCAGTAGTTTCGGGGGCGGACAAGAGACCCAGTACTTC. This sequence joins TRBV19 and TRBJ2-5; tentatively, D is TRBD1 or TRBD2 (6 bases each). The CDR3 totals 14 residues. The V and J ends lost 5 bases and 2 bases respectively, with 12 bases between them. In germline, CDR1 is LNHDA, CDR2 SQIVND (reference sequence). Using reference TRBV19 and TRBJ2-5 for the parts outside the CDR3, the full variable domain is DGGITQSPKYLFRKEGQNVTLSCEQNLNHDAMYWYRQDPGQGLRLIYYSQIVNDFQKGDIAEGYSVSREKKESFPLTVTSAQKNPTAFYLCASSFGGGQETQYFGPGTRLLVL.

This clone qualifies as medium-sized. The chain uses TRBV2 and TRBJ1-6; no firm D call. Germline V gives CDR1 SNHLY, CDR2 FYNNEI. The CDR3 sequence is 13 residues long. Trimming removed 1 base at V and 7 bases at J, with 5 bases between. The DNA for the CDR3 is TGTGCCAGCAGTGAAGAACAGAATTCACCCCTCCACTTT. Amino acid sequence: CASSEEQNSPLHF.

This sequence joins TRBV7-3 and TRBJ2-7; D not resolved. Trimming pared 2 bases from V and 7 bases from J, leaving 18 bases between. The CDR3 has 15 residues. Germline V gene sequence: CDR1 SGHTA, CDR2 FQGTGA. CDR3 sequence: CASSLLVSISKEQYF. The CDR3 bases are TGTGCCAGCAGCTTATTGGTGTCTATCTCTAAGGAGCAGTACTTC.

The chain's CDR3 is CAISEQGGSTGELFF. CDR3 DNA sequence: TGTGCCATCAGTGAGCAGGGGGGGAGTACCGGGGAGCTGTTTTTT. The chain carries TRBV10-3 and TRBJ2-2, with D perhaps TRBD1 or TRBD2 (7 bases each). The CDR3 has 15 residues. V was cut by 2 bases and J by 5 bases, with 12 bases left in between. Germline V lookup: CDR1 ENHRY, CDR2 SYGVKD.

The chain carries TRBV5-6 and TRBJ2-5; maybe TRBD1 (7 bases). V was clipped by 6 bases and J by 6 bases, with 18 bases between them. CDR1 and CDR2 from the germline V gene are SGHDT and YYEEEE. This CDR3 is 14 amino acids long. The CDR3 DNA follows: TGTGCCAGCACCGGGTCGACAGGGAGGCAGACCCAGTACTTC. It encodes CASTGSTGRQTQYF. Complete variable domain (other parts from reference TRBV5-6 and TRBJ2-5): DAGVTQSPTHLIKTRGQQVTLRCSPKSGHDTVSWYQQALGQGPQFIFQYYEEEERQRGNFPDRFSGHQFPNYSSELNVNALLLGDSALYLCASTGSTGRQTQYFGPGTRLLVL.

The rearrangement links TRBV6-5 to TRBJ2-5; tentative D call: TRBD2 (7 bases). This CDR3 contains 16 residues. The germline V and J ends were trimmed by 0 bases and 5 bases, with 16 bases remaining between them. The germline gives CDR1 MNHEY, CDR2 SVGAGI. The CDR3 DNA is TGTGCCAGCAGTTACTCGACGGGGGGCGCGGGTGAGACCCAGTACTTC. Its protein product is CASSYSTGGAGETQYF.

The chain links TRBV7-3 to TRBJ1-1; 11 bases fit TRBD1. Germline V CDR1 and CDR2: SGHTA, FQGTGA. The CDR3 covers 15 residues. J was trimmed by 6 bases and V by 5 bases; bases with no gene match: 8. This CDR3 is CASSPRDRGKAEAFF. In DNA, the CDR3 is TGTGCCAGCAGCCCCAGGGACAGGGGGAAGGCTGAAGCTTTCTTT.

The chain carries TRBV11-2 and TRBJ2-3, with a weak D call TRBD1 (6 bases). The V end was cut by 5 bases, the J end by 5 bases, with 8 bases between. This CDR3 contains 12 residues. The germline V gene encodes CDR1 SGHAT and CDR2 FQNNGV. DNA for the CDR3: TGTGCCAGCAGCCCGGACAGAGATACGCAGTATTTT. This codes for CASSPDRDTQYF.

The chain is built from TRBV4-1 and TRBJ1-1; the D is unclear. The V end was cut by 3 bases, the J end by 0 bases, with 11 bases between. Germline-derived CDR1 and CDR2 are MGHRA and YSYEKL. The CDR3 has 15 amino acids. CDR3 residues: CASSQEVPMNTEAFF. CDR3 nucleotides: TGCGCCAGCAGCCAGGAGGTTCCCATGAACACTGAAGCTTTCTTT.

CDR3 coding DNA: TGTGCCAGCAGTTTATCTCGGACAGGGCTCACTGAAGCTTTCTTT. This encodes CASSLSRTGLTEAFF. The V call is TRBV27, the J call TRBJ1-1; TRBD1 matches 8 bases. This CDR3 is 15 amino acids long. The V and J ends lost 0 bases and 4 bases, in that order; junction bases with no gene match: 4. Germline V gene lookup returns CDR1 MNHEY and CDR2 SMNVEV (reference sequence).

V is TRBV7-9 and J is TRBJ2-2; no clear D gene. The CDR3 loop spans 13 amino acids. V was shortened by 5 bases and J by 5 bases, with 9 bases between the two germline ends. The germline gives CDR1 SEHNR, CDR2 FQNEAQ (reference sequence). CDR3 loop: CASSPSETGELFF. The CDR3 nucleotides read TGTGCCAGCAGCCCATCCGAGACCGGGGAGCTGTTTTTT.

This chain uses TRBV5-1 with TRBJ2-6; D not resolved. Trimming pared 0 bases from V and 4 bases from J, leaving 2 bases between. The CDR3 sequence is 13 residues long. Germline lookup yields CDR1 SGHRS and CDR2 YFSETQ. CDR3 region: CASSLEGANVLTF. The DNA of the CDR3 is TGCGCCAGCAGCTTGGAGGGGGCCAACGTCCTGACTTTC. Variable domain in full (rest from reference TRBV5-1 and TRBJ2-6): KAGVTQTPRYLIKTRGQQVTLSCSPISGHRSVSWYQQTPGQGLQFLFEYFSETQRNKGNFPGRFSGRQFSNSRSEMNVSTLELGDSALYLCASSLEGANVLTFGAGSRLTVL.

This chain connects TRBV9 to TRBJ2-7; weak D call: TRBD2 (6 bases). The CDR3 is 16 residues long. The V and J ends lost 3 bases and 0 bases respectively, with 16 bases between them. Germline V gene sequence: CDR1 SGDLS, CDR2 YYNGEE. CDR3 loop: CASSAARGGSSYEQYF. The CDR3 region has the DNA TGTGCCAGCAGCGCCGCCCGTGGGGGGAGCTCCTACGAGCAGTACTTC.

Worth noting for this clone: Given a much more abundant clone one base away, this may be a read error. The CDR3 is CASSAGANVLTF. As DNA, the CDR3 is TGTGCCAGCAGTGCTGGGGCCAACGTCCTGACTTTC. V usage is TRBV2 and J usage is TRBJ2-6; D is uncertain. The CDR3 has 12 residues. The germline V gene has CDR1 SNHLY and CDR2 FYNNEI. V lost 4 bases and J lost 2, with 0 bases in between.

The J gene is TRBJ2-5, the V gene TRBV18; a weak D match, TRBD1 (6 bases). The germline V and J ends were trimmed by 5 bases and 5 bases, with 9 bases remaining between them. CDR1 and CDR2 from the germline V gene are KGHSH and LQKENI. The CDR3 spans 12 residues. The CDR3 bases are TGTGCCAGCTCAACAGGGTTGGAGACCCAGTACTTC. It codes for CASSTGLETQYF. Full variable domain (rest looked up from reference TRBV18 and TRBJ2-5): NAGVMQNPRHLVRRRGQEARLRCSPMKGHSHVYWYRQLPEEGLKFMVYLQKENIIDESGMPKERFSAEFPKEGPSILRIQQVVRGDSAAYFCASSTGLETQYFGPGTRLLVL.

This clone was observed a few times. This chain uses TRBV28 with TRBJ2-7; 11 bases are shared with TRBD1. Germline lookup yields CDR1 MDHEN and CDR2 SYDVKM. Trimming cost V 6 bases and J 6 bases; bases outside gene matches: 7. The CDR3 is made up of 14 amino acids. The DNA for the CDR3 is TGTGCCAGCAGCCCTGGACAGGGGGCTCCCGAGCAGTACTTC. Translating gives CASSPGQGAPEQYF.

The gene calls are TRBV2 and TRBJ2-3; tentatively, D is TRBD2 (6 bases). The CDR3 is 19 residues long. The germline V gene encodes CDR1 SNHLY and CDR2 FYNNEI. Trimming removed 7 bases at V and 2 bases at J, with 28 bases between. The CDR3 spells CASKVDRDGRGYNTDTQYF. The DNA of the CDR3 is TGTGCCAGCAAGGTTGACCGGGACGGACGGGGGTACAACACAGATACGCAGTATTTT.